The 13 T cell receptor beta chains below all came from one sample that was sequenced in a study of T-cell reconstitution after alpha-beta-depleted transplantation in children. Researchers prepared the TCRbeta library using unique molecular identifiers, the study reports. TCRdb re-called the PCR reads with MiXCR, one entry per CDR3 protein. The table records around 450,000 distinct CDR3 sequences, about 11% of them present only once. Here the sequenced sample was PBMCs, taken before TCRalphabeta/CD19-depleted stem cell transplant. The receptors originated from a child aged 2 to 15 with inherited bone marrow failure, due to receive a stem cell transplant.

This clonotype occurred many times. The CDR3 DNA is TGTGCCAGCAGGGGATACAGGGGCGGCACTGAAGCTTTCTTT. This gives the protein CASRGYRGGTEAFF. V and J are TRBV7-9 and TRBJ1-1, with 7 bases lining up with TRBD1. CDR3 length: 14 residues. The junction had 8 bases not matched to a gene; V was cut back by 6 bases and J by 4 bases. The germline CDR1 and CDR2 sequences are SEHNR and FQNEAQ (reference sequence). Supplemented by reference TRBV7-9 and TRBJ1-1, the full variable domain reads DTGVSQNPRHKITKRGQNVTFRCDPISEHNRLYWYRQTLGQGPEFLTYFQNEAQLEKSRLLSDRFSAERPKGSFSTLEIQRTEQGDSAMYLCASRGYRGGTEAFFGQGTRLTVV.

The chain has TRBV4-3 and TRBJ1-3; D not certain. The CDR3 is made up of 16 amino acids. Trimming took 0 bases from V and 0 from J, leaving 9 bases between them. Per the germline V gene, CDR1 is LGHNA and CDR2 is YSLEER. The CDR3 DNA reads as TGCGCCAGCAGCCAAGATCCGTTGAGCTCTGGAAACACCATATATTTT. Translating it yields CASSQDPLSSGNTIYF.

At least ten counts were recorded for this clonotype. This chain connects TRBV6-5 to TRBJ2-7; TRBD1 aligns across 10 bases. The CDR3 length is 12 residues. Germline CDR1 MNHEY, CDR2 SVGAGI. V trimming: 6 bases; J trimming: 11 bases; junction bases outside the gene matches: 7. The chain's CDR3 is CASSPGQGKEYF. CDR3 nucleotide sequence: TGTGCCAGCAGCCCGGGACAGGGGAAGGAGTACTTC.

This chain connects TRBV28 to TRBJ2-7, with TRBD2 identical over 7 bases. The length of the CDR3 is 16 residues. V was clipped by 3 bases and J by 2 bases; unmatched bases: 10. CDR1 and CDR2 (germline): MDHEN, SYDVKM. CDR3 nucleotides: TGTGCCAGCAGTTTTAGTACCCGGGAGGAACCCTACGAGCAGTACTTC. Translated, it gives CASSFSTREEPYEQYF. The variable domain in full, with the rest retrieved from reference TRBV28 and TRBJ2-7, is DVKVTQSSRYLVKRTGEKVFLECVQDMDHENMFWYRQDPGLGLRLIYFSYDVKMKEKGDIPEGYSVSREKKERFSLILESASTNQTSMYLCASSFSTREEPYEQYFGPGTRLTVT.

This clonotype was seen repeatedly, ten times or more. This chain connects TRBV27 to TRBJ2-7, with a possible D match to TRBD2 (5 bases). Trimming took 7 bases from V and 0 from J, leaving 16 bases between them. The CDR3 totals 15 residues. CDR1 and CDR2 (germline): MNHEY, SMNVEV (reference sequence). The CDR3 reads CASTGSGKASYEQYF. CDR3 DNA sequence: TGTGCCAGCACGGGCTCGGGAAAAGCCTCCTACGAGCAGTACTTC.

This clonotype was seen a handful of times. The CDR3 DNA reads TGCAGTGCTAGAGTTGAGCTAGCCGGATTCTACAATGAGCAGTTCTTC. Translating gives CSARVELAGFYNEQFF. The V and J genes are TRBV20-1 and TRBJ2-1; tentative D call: TRBD2 (5 bases). The V and J ends lost 1 base and 3 bases respectively, with 16 bases between them. Germline V gene sequence: CDR1 DFQATT, CDR2 SNEGSKA (reference sequence). The CDR3 has 16 residues.

This clonotype has at least ten counts. CDR3 sequence reads: CASSSVLAGGPGETQYF. The CDR3 nucleotides are TGTGCCAGCAGTTCCGTCCTAGCGGGAGGGCCTGGAGAGACCCAGTACTTC. This rearrangement joins TRBV6-2 or TRBV6-3 to TRBJ2-5; 12 bases match TRBD2. Germline-derived CDR1 and CDR2 are MNHEY and SVGEGT. CDR3 length equals 17 residues. The V and J ends lost 4 bases and 4 bases, in that order; junction bases with no gene match: 10.

The chain is built from TRBV4-1 and TRBJ2-7; 11 bases map to TRBD2. The trim removed 2 bases at V and 5 bases at J, leaving 11 bases unmatched. The CDR3 is 17 residues long. The germline V gene has CDR1 MGHRA and CDR2 YSYEKL. The CDR3 DNA follows: TGCGCCAGCAGCCAACCCAGCCTGACTAGCGGGACTAACGAGCAGTACTTC. Protein: CASSQPSLTSGTNEQYF.

This clonotype was observed many times. The rearrangement uses TRBV4-2 and TRBJ2-3; 11 nucleotides align to TRBD2. The CDR3 consists of 19 residues. Germline V lookup: CDR1 LGHNA, CDR2 YNFKEQ. Germline trimming cut 1 base from V and 3 bases from J; bases unmatched to any gene: 12. CDR3 sequence: CASSQGYRLAGKLTDTQYF. The CDR3 bases are TGTGCCAGCAGCCAAGGCTATAGACTAGCGGGAAAGTTGACAGATACGCAGTATTTT.

The CDR3 spells CASSLAIGTGVLFRGTDTQYF. The DNA for the CDR3 is TGTGCCAGCAGCTTAGCGATCGGGACAGGGGTTTTGTTCAGGGGCACAGATACGCAGTATTTT. The chain joins TRBV11-1 to TRBJ2-3, with 10 nucleotides matching TRBD1. The CDR3 runs 21 residues. The V gene end was trimmed by 0 bases and the J gene end by 1 base; junction bases not matched to a gene: 16. Germline CDR1 reads SGHAT; CDR2 reads FQDESV (reference sequence).

This chain joins TRBV5-1 and TRBJ1-1; 7 positions agree with TRBD1. V lost 0 bases, J lost 6 bases, and 11 bases stayed unmatched. CDR3 size: 16 residues. Per the germline V gene, CDR1 is SGHRS and CDR2 is YFSETQ. CDR3: CASSLDRGGGSSEAFF. The CDR3 nucleotides read TGCGCCAGCAGCTTGGATCGGGGAGGGGGCTCCTCTGAAGCTTTCTTT.

This clonotype was counted many times. The gene calls are TRBV20-1 and TRBJ2-3; 8 bases match TRBD2. The V segment lost 7 bases and the J segment 0 bases; nucleotides outside the gene matches: 6. This CDR3 comprises 14 residues. Germline CDR1 DFQATT, CDR2 SNEGSKA (reference sequence). CDR3 sequence reads: CSGQSGGSTDTQYF. CDR3 in DNA: TGCAGTGGACAAAGCGGGGGAAGCACAGATACGCAGTATTTT.

The genes are TRBV7-8 and TRBJ2-2; TRBD1 agrees at 8 bases. With V trimmed by 5 bases and J by 5 bases, 13 bases remained unmatched. Germline CDR1 reads SGHVS; CDR2 reads FQNEAQ. This CDR3 has 17 amino acids. In DNA form, the CDR3 reads TGTGCCAGCAGCCAGGGGACAGGTGATATGAGGACCGGGGAGCTGTTTTTT. It codes for CASSQGTGDMRTGELFF.